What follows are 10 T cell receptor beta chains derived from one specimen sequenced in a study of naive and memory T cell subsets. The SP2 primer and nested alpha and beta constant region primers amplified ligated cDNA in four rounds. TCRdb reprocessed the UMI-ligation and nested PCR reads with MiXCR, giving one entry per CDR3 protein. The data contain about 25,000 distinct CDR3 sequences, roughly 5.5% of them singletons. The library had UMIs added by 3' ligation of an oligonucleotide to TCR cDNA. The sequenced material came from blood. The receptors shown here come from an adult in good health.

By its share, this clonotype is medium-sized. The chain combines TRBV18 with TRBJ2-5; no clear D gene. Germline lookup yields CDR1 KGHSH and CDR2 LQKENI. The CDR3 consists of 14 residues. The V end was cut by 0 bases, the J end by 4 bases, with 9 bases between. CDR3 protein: CASSPPTVRETQYF. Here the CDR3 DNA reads TGTGCCAGCTCACCACCTACCGTTCGAGAGACCCAGTACTTC.

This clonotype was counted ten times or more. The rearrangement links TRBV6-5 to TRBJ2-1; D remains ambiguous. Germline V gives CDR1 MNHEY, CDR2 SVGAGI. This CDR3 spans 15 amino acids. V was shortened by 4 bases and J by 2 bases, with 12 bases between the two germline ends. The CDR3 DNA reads TGTGCCAGCAGTTCCCGGTGGCAGACCTACAATGAGCAGTTCTTC. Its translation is CASSSRWQTYNEQFF.

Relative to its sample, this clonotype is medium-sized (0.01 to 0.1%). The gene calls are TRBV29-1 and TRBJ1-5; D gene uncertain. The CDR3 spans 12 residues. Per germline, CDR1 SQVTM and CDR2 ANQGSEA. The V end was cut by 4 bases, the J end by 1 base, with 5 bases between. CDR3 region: CSVGHSNQPQHF. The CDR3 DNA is TGCAGCGTTGGGCACAGCAATCAGCCCCAGCATTTT.

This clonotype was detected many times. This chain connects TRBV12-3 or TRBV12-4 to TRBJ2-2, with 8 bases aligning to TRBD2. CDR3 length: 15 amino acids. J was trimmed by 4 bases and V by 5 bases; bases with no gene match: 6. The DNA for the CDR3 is TGTGCCAGCAGTCCGCGGGAGGCCTTCACCGGGGAGCTGTTTTTT. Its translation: CASSPREAFTGELFF.

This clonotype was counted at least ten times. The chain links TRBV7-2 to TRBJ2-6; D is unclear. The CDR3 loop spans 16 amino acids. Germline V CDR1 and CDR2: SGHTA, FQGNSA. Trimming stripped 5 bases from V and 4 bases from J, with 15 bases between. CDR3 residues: CASSPQPSPGANVLTF. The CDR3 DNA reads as TGTGCCAGCAGCCCCCAGCCCTCTCCCGGGGCCAACGTCCTGACTTTC.

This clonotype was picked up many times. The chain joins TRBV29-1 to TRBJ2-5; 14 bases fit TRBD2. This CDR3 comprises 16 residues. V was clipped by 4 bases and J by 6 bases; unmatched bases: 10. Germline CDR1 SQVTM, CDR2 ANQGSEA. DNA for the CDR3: TGCAGCGTTGCGCCCGGACTAGCGGGAGGTCGCCAGACCCAGTACTTC. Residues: CSVAPGLAGGRQTQYF.

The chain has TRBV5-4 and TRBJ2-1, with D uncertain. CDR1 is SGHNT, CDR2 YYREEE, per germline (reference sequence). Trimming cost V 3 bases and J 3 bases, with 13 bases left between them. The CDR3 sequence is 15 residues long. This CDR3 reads CASSSIATDYNEQFF. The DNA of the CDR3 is TGTGCCAGCAGCTCTATAGCAACTGACTACAATGAGCAGTTCTTC.

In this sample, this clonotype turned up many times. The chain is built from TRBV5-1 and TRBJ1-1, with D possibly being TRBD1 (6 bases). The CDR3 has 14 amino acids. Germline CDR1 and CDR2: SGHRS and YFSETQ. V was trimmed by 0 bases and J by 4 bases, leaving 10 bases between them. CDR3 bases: TGCGCCAGCAGCTTGGTTGGAGGGGGCACTGAAGCTTTCTTT. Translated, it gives CASSLVGGGTEAFF. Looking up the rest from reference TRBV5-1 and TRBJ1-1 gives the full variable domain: KAGVTQTPRYLIKTRGQQVTLSCSPISGHRSVSWYQQTPGQGLQFLFEYFSETQRNKGNFPGRFSGRQFSNSRSEMNVSTLELGDSALYLCASSLVGGGTEAFFGQGTRLTVV.

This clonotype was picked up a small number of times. CDR3 amino acids: CASIDTSGANVLTF. The CDR3 coding sequence is TGCGCCAGCATCGACACGTCTGGGGCCAACGTCCTGACTTTC. The chain joins TRBV5-1 to TRBJ2-6; D gene ambiguous. Looked up from germline, CDR1 is SGHRS and CDR2 is YFSETQ. The CDR3 extends over 14 amino acids. V was clipped by 6 bases and J by 1 base, with 8 bases between them.

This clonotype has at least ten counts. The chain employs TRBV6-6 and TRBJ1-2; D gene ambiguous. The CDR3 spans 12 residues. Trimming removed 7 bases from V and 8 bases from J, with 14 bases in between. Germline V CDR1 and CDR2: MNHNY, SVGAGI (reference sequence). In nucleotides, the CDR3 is TGTGCCAGCACTAAACAGTCGGGCGGCTACACCTTC. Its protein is CASTKQSGGYTF.